This TCR beta chain was captured by sequencing in a study of blood T cell repertoires in COVID-19. Study as a whole: The cDNA or gDNA used as material had been derived from T cells, B-cell-depleted T cells, or PBMCs.

The assay was immunoSEQ multiplex PCR, and TCRdb's table has in-frame clones only and misses some. The sample contains more than 250,000 clones, 87% of which appear only once. This CDR3 contains 15 residues. CDR1 and CDR2 (germline): SNHLY, FYNNEI. With 4 bases clipped from V and 2 bases from J, the junction kept 5 bases outside the gene matches. This rearrangement joins TRBV2 to TRBJ1-3; 7 bases align to TRBD1. The clonotype was recovered from a woman between 40 and 55 years old who had recovered from COVID-19. The material sequenced was PBMCs or T cells enriched from blood (not recorded which). CDR3 amino acids: CASSGDRQAGNTIYF. The CDR3 DNA reads TGTGCCAGCAGTGGGGACAGACAGGCTGGAAACACCATATATTTT. Full variable domain (outside the CDR3, taken from reference TRBV2 and TRBJ1-3): EPEVTQTPSHQVTQMGQEVILRCVPISNHLYFYWYRQILGQKVEFLVSFYNNEISEKSEIFDDQFSVERPDGSNFTLKIRSTKLEDSAMYFCASSGDRQAGNTIYFGEGSWLTVV.